The present T cell receptor beta chain was sequenced within a study of blood T cell repertoires in COVID-19 (dated by TCRdb to the early 2020s). About the study as a whole: Collaborator samples came from the United States, Italy and Spain and covered acute and convalescent phases of COVID-19. The dataset comprised deeply sampled blood TCRbeta repertoires from subjects exposed to, actively infected with, or recovered from COVID-19. Where available, HLA class I and class II types were taken from metadata supplied by the sample provider and were not determined by assay-based typing. The prospective study material was composed of cDNA or gDNA derived from T cells, B-cell-depleted T cells, or PBMCs. Nearly every sample came with metadata listing a de-identified subject ID, COVID-19 status, age in years and sex. The repertoires were released in a freely available public database intended as a resource for research on the immune response to SARS-CoV-2. The samples were drawn from two sources: the first 160 participants of the ongoing ImmuneRACE study, and 1,000 to 1,500 subjects contributed by 6 global collaborators. The study at large found these results: The quantity of clinical and demographic metadata differed by source and by participant and was supplied without curation.

Inclusive of the bounding cysteine and phenylalanine, the CDR3 is 16 residues long. Just the 48-base CDR3 DNA is kept, in frame starting at base 1. The germline V gene supplies CDR1 SGHVS and CDR2 FQNEAQ. V loses 7 bases at its end and J loses 4 bases; junction bases beyond the gene matches: 12. TCRbeta CDR3 regions were amplified from genomic DNA using the immunoSEQ Assay, a bias-controlled multiplex PCR. In the paper's pipeline: Nucleated cell counts per sample were estimated from amplification of reference gene primers within the assay. Sequence reads were collapsed and filtered to measure the absolute abundance of every unique TCRbeta CDR3 rearrangement. Productive Simpson clonality was computed per sample as the square root of Simpson's diversity index over productive rearrangements. The clones in this table, taken by TCRdb from immuneACCESS, are in-frame only. Not every clone is retained; where verified, under half of the shortfall comes from an unresolved V gene, and the cause of the rest is unknown. That table is the source of V, J and clone size, and D and trimming were worked out from the DNA. This sample has 150,000 to 160,000 clones in its table, and 91% of those were observed once. Roughly 0.54% of the sample lies in the top ten.

Whole blood was collected in K2EDTA tubes by collaborating institutions according to the institutions' own protocols. For TCRbeta analysis, collaborators shipped samples as frozen whole blood, isolated PBMCs, or DNA extracted from either of those sample types. Details on this clone: Its target antigen remains unknown. The record has no base qualities; no much larger clone is one base away.

The chain couples TRBV7-8 to TRBJ2-2; 7 nucleotides in the junction match TRBD1. The sequenced material came from peripheral blood. The receptor was derived from a man in his fifties or sixties with acute or convalescent COVID-19. DNA sequence: TGTGCCAGCACCGGGACAGCCTTTAGTCGCACCGGGGAGCTGTTTTTT. Protein translation: CASTGTAFSRTGELFF.